This T cell receptor (beta chain) was sequenced for a study of T-cell memory formation after mild COVID-19. Study-wide background: Largely, TCR clusters stayed within a single donor. Overall study results and limits: There were some responding clones in pre-infection memory, which suggested that cross-reactive memory had joined.

This CDR3 comprises 14 residues. Germline V gene sequence: CDR1 MNHEY, CDR2 SVGEGT. V lost 6 bases and J lost 5, with 16 bases in between. Each CDR3 protein gets one entry after TCRdb re-called the 5' RACE reads with MiXCR. The sample carries around 250,000 distinct CDR3 sequences, around 15% recorded once. This clonotype was counted between two and nine times. Antigen: not known. The TCR comes from a man aged 18 to 35 who had mild COVID-19 (a few samples of this study predate the infection). Cell type and time point are not known. This rearrangement joins TRBV6-2 or TRBV6-3 to TRBJ1-1; unclear D gene. Sequencing was carried out using PBMCs or a T cell subset sorted from them (not recorded which). The CDR3: CASRKRGSLTEAFF. CDR3 coding DNA: TGTGCCAGCAGAAAACGAGGGAGTCTGACTGAAGCTTTCTTT.